The source of this TCR beta chain is a study of blood T cell repertoires in COVID-19. Sequencing used immunoSEQ multiplex PCR; TCRdb keeps in-frame clones, though not all of them. The repertoire consists of 250,000 to 350,000 clones, with approximately 84% occurring once and the leading ten covering over 1.1%. Trimming removed 5 bases at V and 5 bases at J, with 12 bases between. The CDR3 loop spans 13 amino acids. Germline V gene sequence: CDR1 SGHAT, CDR2 FQDESV (reference sequence). The gene calls are TRBV11-1 and TRBJ2-5, with D maybe TRBD2 (5 bases). This sequence was found in a human donor with COVID-19, enrolled during active disease. The donor label of this sample is uncertain. The sequenced sample consisted of peripheral blood. The CDR3 DNA follows: TGTGCCAGCAGCCTCCAGACGGGGGAGACCCAGTACTTC. Translation: CASSLQTGETQYF.